The T cell receptor (beta chain) described here comes from a study of T cell changes during pregnancy in multiple sclerosis. This CDR3 is built from 14 residues. The protocol was immunoSEQ multiplex PCR, while the TCRdb copy is restricted to in-frame clones and leaves out a portion. The repertoire holds fewer than 85,000 clones, with 85% to 95% as singletons. This chain uses TRBV21-1 with TRBJ1-1; the DNA was not used to check the table's D call, TRBD1. TRBV21-1 is a pseudogene locus. The sample here was peripheral blood, taken in the third trimester of pregnancy. The TCR originated in a female donor in good health, enrolled as a control in a pregnancy study. The CDR3 reads CASSAQPMNTEAFF. CDR3 DNA: TGTGCCAGCAGCGCACAGCCCATGAACACTGAAGCTTTCTTT.